These 29 T cell receptor beta chains share one sample of origin, sequenced in a study of vaccination effects on CD4 cells after COVID-19. After expansion with viral peptide pools in the ViraFEST assay, antigen-specific CD4+ T cells were sequenced. At the end of 10 days of culture, CD4+ T cells were isolated. Some clones are missing from TCRdb's copy, which holds only in-frame ones; the method was immunoSEQ multiplex PCR. The top ten hold about 2.4% of the sample, which has about 54,000 clones, roughly 80% seen once. These TCRs' antigens remain unknown. The sample in question was CD4+ T cells from PBMCs cultured with HCoV-229E spike peptides, obtained before COVID-19 vaccination. These receptors came from a human donor who received a COVID-19 vaccine.

A single count supports this clone. This chain uses TRBV7-2 with TRBJ1-3, with unresolved D. The CDR3 is 15 residues long. V was shortened by 3 bases and J by 0 bases, with 9 bases between the two germline ends. CDR1 SGHTA and CDR2 FQGNSA come from the germline V gene. This CDR3 is CASSLGRSSGNTIYF. DNA of the CDR3: TGTGCCAGCAGCTTGGGCAGATCCTCTGGAAACACCATATATTTT.

The chain links TRBV19 to TRBJ1-4, with D perhaps matching TRBD1 (6 bases). This CDR3 has 12 residues. Per the germline V gene, CDR1 is LNHDA and CDR2 is SQIVND (reference sequence). The germline V and J ends were trimmed by 6 bases and 8 bases, with 10 bases remaining between them. In DNA, the CDR3 is TGTGCCAGTAGGCGACAGGAGGAAAAACTGTTTTTT. It yields the protein CASRRQEEKLFF. Looking up the rest from reference TRBV19 and TRBJ1-4 gives the full variable domain: DGGITQSPKYLFRKEGQNVTLSCEQNLNHDAMYWYRQDPGQGLRLIYYSQIVNDFQKGDIAEGYSVSREKKESFPLTVTSAQKNPTAFYLCASRRQEEKLFFGSGTQLSVL.

The chain joins TRBV6-5 to TRBJ2-5, with TRBD2 as a possible D gene (5 bases). The CDR3 has 13 amino acids. Trimming took off 7 bases at V and 5 bases at J, with 14 bases between the two ends. Germline CDR1 reads MNHEY; CDR2 reads SVGAGI. CDR3 nucleotide sequence: TGTGCCAGCAAAGAGGGTCAGTCTGAGACCCAGTACTTC. It codes for CASKEGQSETQYF.

V usage is TRBV19 and J usage is TRBJ2-7, with D maybe TRBD2 (6 bases). V shed 9 bases and J shed 9 bases, with 18 bases lying between them. Germline CDR1 LNHDA, CDR2 SQIVND (reference sequence). The CDR3 extends over 12 amino acids. The CDR3 nucleotides read TGTGCCAGCCCTTTGGGGGGACGCGGGCAGTACGTC. Amino acids: CASPLGGRGQYV.

V is TRBV5-1 and J is TRBJ2-2, with D perhaps matching TRBD1 or TRBD2 (5 bases each). The CDR3 is 17 amino acids. The V end lost 0 bases, the J end lost 6 bases, and 18 bases lay between the germline ends. From germline, CDR1 is SGHRS and CDR2 YFSETQ. CDR3 residues: CASSLGTGTVGAGELFF. Here the CDR3 DNA reads TGCGCCAGCAGCTTGGGAACCGGGACGGTAGGGGCCGGGGAGCTGTTTTTT. The full variable domain, completed using reference TRBV5-1 and TRBJ2-2, is KAGVTQTPRYLIKTRGQQVTLSCSPISGHRSVSWYQQTPGQGLQFLFEYFSETQRNKGNFPGRFSGRQFSNSRSEMNVSTLELGDSALYLCASSLGTGTVGAGELFFGEGSRLTVL.

The chain recombines TRBV28 with TRBJ2-6, with a tentative D call TRBD1 (7 bases). The V gene's germline CDR1 is MDHEN and CDR2 SYDVKM. The CDR3 extends over 18 amino acids. Trimming pared 5 bases from V and 0 bases from J, leaving 17 bases between. In DNA form, the CDR3 reads TGTGCCAGCAGTAGAAGCAGGGGGAGGCTCTCTGGGGCCAACGTCCTGACTTTC. It yields the protein CASSRSRGRLSGANVLTF.

The CDR3 DNA is TGTGCCTGCAAAAAGGACAGGGTCGGCACTGAAGCTTTCTTT. Its translation is CACKKDRVGTEAFF. This chain joins TRBV30 and TRBJ1-1; 8 bases agree with TRBD1. The CDR3 is made up of 14 amino acids. Germline lookup yields CDR1 GTSNPN and CDR2 SVGIG (reference sequence). Trimming took 6 bases from V and 4 from J; bases not matched to a gene: 10.

The CDR3 region is CASSRGLQAEQFF. As DNA, the CDR3 is TGTGCCAGCTCACGGGGCTTACAGGCTGAGCAGTTCTTC. The genes are TRBV18 and TRBJ2-1, with D perhaps matching TRBD1 (5 bases). Germline V CDR1 and CDR2: KGHSH, LQKENI. Trimming pared 4 bases from V and 9 bases from J, leaving 13 bases between. CDR3 length equals 13 residues.

This chain uses TRBV9 with TRBJ1-1; tentatively, D is TRBD1 (5 bases). The V and J ends lost 0 bases and 1 base respectively, with 10 bases between them. This CDR3 has 15 residues. Germline V gene lookup returns CDR1 SGDLS and CDR2 YYNGEE. The CDR3 sequence is CASSVGAGPNTEAFF. The CDR3 nucleotides are TGTGCCAGCAGCGTAGGTGCAGGGCCGAACACTGAAGCTTTCTTT.

This sequence joins TRBV30 and TRBJ2-5, with D perhaps matching TRBD2 (6 bases). CDR1 is GTSNPN and CDR2 is SVGIG in the germline V gene (reference sequence). Trimming took 5 bases from V and 5 from J, leaving 18 bases between them. CDR3 length equals 14 residues. CDR3 DNA: TGTGCCTGGGGGGCCTTTACGGAGGGGGAGACCCAGTACTTC. It encodes CAWGAFTEGETQYF.

The V and J genes are TRBV4-2 and TRBJ1-4; D may be TRBD1 (5 bases). CDR3 length: 16 amino acids. Germline assignment: CDR1 LGHNA and CDR2 YNFKEQ. The V and J ends lost 1 base and 0 bases respectively, with 9 bases between them. As DNA, the CDR3 is TGTGCCAGCAGCCAAGCTGGGGGAGCAACTAATGAAAAACTGTTTTTT. This gives the protein CASSQAGGATNEKLFF.

The V call is TRBV13, the J call TRBJ2-5, with D uncertain. The germline CDR1 and CDR2 sequences are PRHDT and FYEKMQ (reference sequence). The V end lost 2 bases, the J end lost 11 bases, and 12 bases lay between the germline ends. This CDR3 is 12 amino acids long. The DNA of the CDR3 is TGTGCCAGCAGCTTAAACTCCCCGACACAGTACTTC. Residues: CASSLNSPTQYF.

The chain is built from TRBV6-6 and TRBJ2-7; 7 bases match TRBD1. Trimming at V came to 6 bases and at J to 0 bases, leaving 5 bases not matched to a gene. Germline V gene data show CDR1 as MNHNY and CDR2 as SVGAGI (reference sequence). CDR3 length: 14 residues. In DNA, the CDR3 is TGTGCCAGCAGACAGGGGTCCGGCTCCTACGAGCAGTACGTC. Encoded protein: CASRQGSGSYEQYV.

The chain couples TRBV5-1 to TRBJ1-1; D might be TRBD1 (5 bases). Germline assignment: CDR1 SGHRS and CDR2 YFSETQ. The CDR3 has 15 residues. Between the trimmed V and J ends, which lost 0 bases and 3 bases, there was a span of 12 bases. CDR3: CASSLAGRGDTEAFF. The CDR3 coding sequence is TGCGCCAGCAGCTTGGCGGGCCGGGGGGACACTGAAGCTTTCTTT.

This clone was detected only a few times. The chain joins TRBV6-2 or TRBV6-3 to TRBJ2-2; D is unclear. Germline V gene data show CDR1 as MNHEY and CDR2 as SVGEGT. The V and J ends lost 2 bases and 1 base respectively, with 11 bases between them. This CDR3 region has 16 residues. The CDR3, as DNA: TGTGCCAGCAGTTACAATGAGAGGTTGAACACCGGGGAGCTGTTTTTT. It is translated as CASSYNERLNTGELFF.

The rearrangement joins TRBV3-1 (or the pseudogene TRBV3-2) to TRBJ1-2, with D unclear. The length of the CDR3 is 15 residues. Germline CDR1 is LGHDT and CDR2 is YNNKEL (reference sequence). V was trimmed by 1 base and J by 6 bases, leaving 15 bases between them. The CDR3 region has the DNA TGTGCCAGCAGCCAAGCCCTCCGTGGAGGAGATGGCTACACCTTC. Translated, it gives CASSQALRGGDGYTF.

This clone was seen a few times. The V gene is TRBV6-6, the J gene TRBJ2-2; no firm D call. V was cut by 0 bases and J by 7 bases, with 3 bases left in between. Germline values: CDR1 MNHNY, CDR2 SVGAGI (reference sequence). The CDR3 consists of 12 residues. CDR3 sequence: CASSYSVGELFF. The CDR3 nucleotides are TGTGCCAGCAGTTACTCGGTCGGGGAGCTGTTTTTT.

The chain carries TRBV5-4 and TRBJ2-2; 8 nucleotides agree with TRBD1. The ends lost 4 bases at V and 4 bases at J; junction bases unmatched: 9. Germline V lookup: CDR1 SGHNT, CDR2 YYREEE (reference sequence). CDR3 size: 16 residues. CDR3 in amino acids: CASSRGQGGLTGELFF. CDR3 nucleotides: TGTGCCAGCAGCCGAGGACAGGGAGGTCTCACCGGGGAGCTGTTTTTT.

This CDR3 reads CASSPQPGLAGGEQFF. The CDR3 nucleotides are TGTGCCAGCAGCCCGCAACCGGGACTAGCGGGGGGCGAGCAGTTCTTC. V is TRBV7-9 and J is TRBJ2-1; the match to TRBD2 covers 15 bases. The ends lost 5 bases at V and 10 bases at J; junction bases unmatched: 9. The V gene's germline CDR1 is SEHNR and CDR2 FQNEAQ (reference sequence). There are 16 residues in the CDR3.

The chain is built from TRBV12-3 or TRBV12-4 and TRBJ2-2; 8 nucleotides agree with TRBD2. The junction had 1 base not matched to a gene; V was cut back by 6 bases and J by 7 bases. CDR3 length: 12 residues. The CDR3 DNA sequence: TGTGCCAGCAGCAGCGGGGGCGGGGAGCTGTTTTTT. Translating it yields CASSSGGGELFF.

V is TRBV19 and J is TRBJ1-5; TRBD1 might be the D (6 bases). The CDR3 loop spans 18 amino acids. V lost 7 bases and J lost 2, with 24 bases in between. Looked up from germline, CDR1 is LNHDA and CDR2 is SQIVND (reference sequence). The DNA for the CDR3 is TGTGCCAGTATACCTAGATGGCCAGGGGCTGAGGGCAATCAGCCCCAGCATTTT. Translated: CASIPRWPGAEGNQPQHF.

The rearrangement uses TRBV7-2 and TRBJ1-2; 8 positions match TRBD1. Germline assignment: CDR1 SGHTA and CDR2 FQGNSA. V shed 1 base and J 7 bases; nucleotides not matched to a gene: 5. The CDR3 consists of 14 residues. DNA of the CDR3: TGTGCCAGCAGCTTAGACAGACAGGGGCTTGGCTACACCTTC. Its protein is CASSLDRQGLGYTF.

This chain uses TRBV27 with TRBJ2-5; a weak D match, TRBD1 (6 bases). The V end lost 3 bases, the J end lost 5 bases, and 10 bases lay between the germline ends. This CDR3 has 13 residues. Germline CDR1 is MNHEY and CDR2 is SMNVEV (reference sequence). CDR3 protein: CASSLGQWETQYF. The CDR3 region has the DNA TGTGCCAGCAGTTTGGGACAATGGGAGACCCAGTACTTC.

The J gene is TRBJ2-1, the V gene TRBV7-8; perhaps TRBD2 as D (6 bases). The CDR3 totals 17 residues. V gave up 3 bases and J gave up 0 bases, with 15 bases separating them. Germline CDR1 reads SGHVS; CDR2 reads FQNEAQ. CDR3 DNA: TGTGCCAGCAGCTTTGTAGGGGCCGGGGGCTCCTACAATGAGCAGTTCTTC. Its protein is CASSFVGAGGSYNEQFF.

The V gene is TRBV6-5, the J gene TRBJ1-1; 7 nucleotides line up with TRBD1. Germline V gene lookup returns CDR1 MNHEY and CDR2 SVGAGI. J was trimmed by 4 bases and V by 8 bases; bases with no gene match: 7. The CDR3 runs 13 residues. This CDR3 reads CASLDDRVTEAFF. CDR3 nucleotides: TGTGCCAGCCTTGACGACAGGGTCACTGAAGCTTTCTTT.

V and J are TRBV24-1 and TRBJ1-5; possible D gene TRBD1, 5 bases. Germline V gene lookup returns CDR1 KGHDR and CDR2 SFDVKD. Trimming pared 4 bases from V and 5 bases from J, leaving 17 bases between. The CDR3 totals 16 residues. CDR3: CATSEGGVRRDQPQHF. The CDR3 bases are TGTGCCACCAGTGAGGGGGGGGTCCGCCGGGATCAGCCCCAGCATTTT.

The chain has TRBV6-6 and TRBJ1-4; 7 nucleotides line up with TRBD1. Germline V gene data show CDR1 as MNHNY and CDR2 as SVGAGI (reference sequence). This CDR3 spans 12 amino acids. V was clipped by 8 bases and J by 8 bases; unmatched bases: 5. The DNA for the CDR3 is TGTGCCAGCTCTAAGGACAGGGAAAAACTGTTTTTT. It yields the protein CASSKDREKLFF.

This chain joins TRBV11-2 and TRBJ2-1; weak D call: TRBD1 (5 bases). The CDR3 is 13 residues long. Between the trimmed V and J ends, which lost 4 bases and 10 bases, there was a span of 14 bases. Germline V gene sequence: CDR1 SGHAT, CDR2 FQNNGV. The CDR3 sequence is CASSSLVGEEQFF. The CDR3 coding sequence is TGTGCCAGCAGCTCCCTGGTAGGGGAAGAGCAGTTCTTC. Based on the CDR3 plus reference TRBV11-2 and TRBJ2-1, the full variable domain is EAGVAQSPRYKIIEKRQSVAFWCNPISGHATLYWYQQILGQGPKLLIQFQNNGVVDDSQLPKDRFSAERLKGVDSTLKIQPAKLEDSAVYLCASSSLVGEEQFFGPGTRLTVL.

The chain recombines TRBV12-3 or TRBV12-4 with TRBJ1-1; the D is unclear. The CDR3 covers 13 residues. The V end lost 5 bases, the J end lost 4 bases, and 11 bases lay between the germline ends. The CDR3 loop reads CASSITTTTEAFF. The CDR3 nucleotides read TGTGCCAGCAGTATAACCACCACCACTGAAGCTTTCTTT.